This TCR beta chain emerged from a study of blood T cell repertoires in COVID-19. At the level of the study: Specimens from acute and convalescent COVID-19 originated in the United States, Italy and Spain. T cells, B-cell-depleted T cells, or PBMCs supplied cDNA or gDNA.

Source study methods: Amplification with reference gene primers provided the estimates of nucleated cell counts. Generated by immunoSEQ multiplex PCR, the TCRdb table keeps only in-frame clones and is missing some. The V and J calls and the clone size are those of that table, but D and trimming were determined from the DNA. The sample shows 95,000 to 100,000 clones, 79% of them seen only once. Germline V gene data show CDR1 as MNHEY and CDR2 as SMNVEV (reference sequence). The length of the CDR3 is 13 residues. V was clipped by 5 bases and J by 4 bases, with 11 bases between them. The sequencing input was peripheral blood. The J gene is TRBJ1-2, the V gene TRBV27, with a weak D call TRBD1 (5 bases). This sequence was found in a woman of 80 years or more with active or convalescent COVID-19. The CDR3 protein is CASSRGGVYGYTF. The CDR3 nucleotides are TGTGCCAGCAGTAGGGGAGGGGTCTATGGCTACACCTTC.